Here is one TCR beta chain with its context. The data were obtained in a study of T cell changes during pregnancy in multiple sclerosis. The data were produced by immunoSEQ multiplex PCR, yet TCRdb's version contains in-frame clones alone and is incomplete. The sample carries about 130,000 clones, 90% to 98% recorded once. Germline trimming cut 4 bases from V and 10 bases from J; bases unmatched to any gene: 11. This CDR3 comprises 15 residues. Per the germline V gene, CDR1 is MDHEN and CDR2 is SYDVKM. The receptor's source is a female donor with multiple sclerosis, enrolled in a pregnancy study. V usage is TRBV28 and J usage is TRBJ1-4; TRBD1 agrees at 8 bases. Source: peripheral blood, taken after pregnancy. CDR3: CASSSDRGRGGKLFF. CDR3 sequence (DNA): TGTGCCAGCAGTTCCGACAGGGGCAGGGGAGGAAAACTGTTTTTT.